This is a list of T cell receptor beta chains from one sample in a study of T cell repertoires in cytomegalovirus infection. TCRdb used MiXCR to reprocess the reads, holding one entry per CDR3 protein. The sample lists roughly 500,000 distinct CDR3 sequences, 16% occurring once. Sequencing was carried out using CD8+ T cells from PBMCs. Receptors originate from a human donor in good health (CMV status not recorded). Some clones in this sample may be carry-over from other donors' samples. CDR3s include the opening cysteine and the closing phenylalanine or tryptophan. Each record gives: CDR3 protein, CDR3 DNA, J gene, clone size, D gene, V gene. D genes are given only for firm matches. Part of the rows lack a size; the others show once, few, many or a class for expanded clones.

CASSLPIIRDRHTNYGYTF,TGTGCCAGCAGCTTACCTATAATTCGGGACAGACATACTAACTATGGCTACACCTTC,TRBJ1-2,few,TRBD1,TRBV7-9
CASSPTGGRYNEQFF,TGTGCCAGCAGCCCGACAGGGGGCCGGTACAATGAGCAGTTCTTC,TRBJ2-1,many,TRBD1,TRBV7-6
CASSVDPIGENTEAFF,TGTGCCAGCAGCGTAGATCCAATCGGAGAGAACACTGAAGCTTTCTTT,TRBJ1-1,few,-,TRBV9
CASGGGTNSYEQYF,TGTGCCAGCGGGGGGGGTACCAACTCCTACGAGCAGTACTTC,TRBJ2-7,-,TRBD2,TRBV12-3/TRBV12-4
CASSLDRGFSSGANVLTF,TGTGCCAGCAGCTTAGATCGGGGGTTTAGCTCTGGGGCCAACGTCCTGACTTTC,TRBJ2-6,many,-,TRBV11-2
CSAGQGDGNYGYTF,TGCAGCGCGGGACAGGGTGATGGTAACTATGGCTACACCTTC,TRBJ1-2,few,TRBD1,TRBV29-1
CASSLNWGSYGYTF,TGTGCCAGCAGTTTGAACTGGGGAAGCTATGGCTACACCTTC,TRBJ1-2,few,-,TRBV27
CASRFQGNYGYTF,TGTGCCAGCAGGTTCCAGGGTAACTATGGCTACACCTTC,TRBJ1-2,few,-,TRBV2
CASSQRTPPYEQYF,TGTGCCAGCAGCCAACGGACTCCCCCCTACGAGCAGTACTTC,TRBJ2-7,many,-,TRBV7-6
CASSFLQEMTGANVLTF,TGTGCCAGCAGCTTTCTACAGGAGATGACTGGGGCCAACGTCCTGACTTTC,TRBJ2-6,once,-,TRBV5-6
CAISGLAGAQETQYF,TGTGCCATCAGTGGGCTAGCGGGGGCTCAAGAGACCCAGTACTTC,TRBJ2-5,few,TRBD2,TRBV10-3
CASSQDTGGSSPLHF,TGCGCCAGCAGCCAAGACACAGGGGGCTCCTCACCCCTCCACTTT,TRBJ1-6,few,TRBD1,TRBV4-1
CASSFTGDSNQPQHF,TGTGCCAGCAGCTTTACAGGGGATAGCAATCAGCCCCAGCATTTT,TRBJ1-5,many,TRBD1,TRBV11-2
CASSIRTGAKHYGYTF,TGTGCCAGCAGTATCCGGACAGGGGCAAAACACTATGGCTACACCTTC,TRBJ1-2,-,TRBD1,TRBV28
CASTPRGSREQYF,TGTGCCAGCACCCCCCGGGGATCCAGGGAGCAGTACTTC,TRBJ2-7,few,-,TRBV6-2/TRBV6-3
CASRPGFINEQFF,TGCGCCAGCAGGCCGGGCTTCATAAATGAGCAGTTCTTC,TRBJ2-1,-,-,TRBV10-2
CATSDLGAPLGGEQFF,TGTGCCACCAGTGATTTGGGGGCGCCCCTGGGGGGTGAGCAGTTCTTC,TRBJ2-1,many,-,TRBV24-1
CSARDGLADYNEQFF,TGCAGTGCTAGAGATGGACTAGCGGATTACAATGAGCAGTTCTTC,TRBJ2-1,once,TRBD2,TRBV20-1
CASSFVQETQYF,TGTGCCAGCAGTTTCGTACAAGAGACCCAGTACTTC,TRBJ2-5,many,-,TRBV12-3/TRBV12-4
CSAEAQGAGNQPQHF,TGCAGTGCGGAAGCACAGGGGGCCGGCAATCAGCCCCAGCATTTT,TRBJ1-5,-,TRBD1,TRBV20-1
CSVPWDRDYNEQFF,TGCAGCGTTCCCTGGGACAGGGACTACAATGAGCAGTTCTTC,TRBJ2-1,few,TRBD1,TRBV29-1
CASSLYQGLSYEQYF,TGTGCCAGCAGCTTATACCAGGGACTTTCCTACGAGCAGTACTTC,TRBJ2-7,many,-,TRBV7-6
CASSPVLAGVEQYF,TGTGCCAGCAGCCCGGTCCTAGCGGGAGTCGAGCAGTATTTT,TRBJ2-3,many,TRBD2,TRBV7-6
CSARDTGVGELFF,TGCAGTGCTAGAGATACGGGAGTAGGGGAGCTGTTTTTT,TRBJ2-2,-,-,TRBV20-1
CSGREDYEQYF,TGCAGCGGGAGGGAGGACTACGAGCAGTACTTC,TRBJ2-7,few,-,TRBV29-1
CSARDLRGLAGGDTQYF,TGCAGTGCTAGAGACCTTCGGGGACTAGCGGGAGGAGATACGCAGTATTTT,TRBJ2-3,few,TRBD2,TRBV20-1
CASSEGSRWQETQYF,TGCGCCAGCAGTGAGGGGAGCAGGTGGCAAGAGACCCAGTACTTC,TRBJ2-5,-,-,TRBV10-2
CASSHNPGQGYNEQFF,TGTGCCAGCAGCCATAATCCGGGACAGGGATACAATGAGCAGTTCTTC,TRBJ2-1,many,TRBD1,TRBV4-2
CASRGGSSSSYEQYF,TGTGCCAGCCGGGGGGGTAGTTCGAGCTCCTACGAGCAGTACTTC,TRBJ2-7,many,TRBD2,TRBV7-9
CASSSREGGTDTQYF,TGTGCCAGCAGTTCCCGGGAGGGTGGGACAGATACGCAGTATTTT,TRBJ2-3,-,TRBD2,TRBV28
CASRSRETGLTGELFF,TGTGCCAGCAGAAGTCGTGAGACAGGGCTCACCGGGGAGCTGTTTTTT,TRBJ2-2,-,TRBD1,TRBV6-5
CASSLGGAGDEQYF,TGTGCCAGCAGCTTAGGGGGAGCTGGAGACGAGCAGTACTTC,TRBJ2-7,many,-,TRBV7-9
CASSPPRRFEQYF,TGTGCCAGCAGCCCACCGCGGCGTTTCGAGCAGTACTTC,TRBJ2-7,many,-,TRBV12-3/TRBV12-4
CASSEALALGEANTGELFF,TGTGCCAGCAGTGAAGCGCTTGCCCTGGGGGAGGCGAACACCGGGGAGCTGTTTTTT,TRBJ2-2,few,-,TRBV2
CASSQGQGFDYEQYF,TGCGCCAGCAGCCAAGGACAAGGGTTCGACTACGAGCAGTACTTC,TRBJ2-7,few,-,TRBV4-1
CSAGKAGYNEQFF,TGCAGTGCGGGCAAAGCGGGATACAATGAGCAGTTCTTC,TRBJ2-1,-,TRBD2,TRBV20-1
CASTLGVGGGTEAFF,TGTGCCAGCACCCTTGGGGTAGGGGGCGGCACTGAAGCTTTCTTT,TRBJ1-1,many,TRBD1,TRBV12-3/TRBV12-4
CASSPRGGVLLYSYEQYF,TGTGCCAGCAGTCCTCGTGGGGGTGTACTCCTTTACTCCTACGAGCAGTACTTC,TRBJ2-7,many,-,TRBV27
CASSPGTSGNYNEQFF,TGTGCCAGCAGCCCCGGGACTAGCGGGAACTACAATGAGCAGTTCTTC,TRBJ2-1,few,TRBD2,TRBV2
CASSSSRLIPYNEQFF,TGTGCCAGCAGTTCTTCCAGACTAATTCCCTACAATGAGCAGTTCTTC,TRBJ2-1,many,-,TRBV28
CASSVGAGNEKLFF,TGTGCCAGCAGCGTAGGAGCAGGGAATGAAAAACTGTTTTTT,TRBJ1-4,-,-,TRBV9
CASSPAGGSTDTQYF,TGTGCCAGCAGCCCAGCGGGAGGGAGCACAGATACGCAGTATTTT,TRBJ2-3,many,TRBD2,TRBV6-5
CASSPSSGTRIYNEQFF,TGTGCCAGTAGTCCTTCTTCCGGGACTAGGATCTACAATGAGCAGTTCTTC,TRBJ2-1,few,TRBD2,TRBV19
CASSLERGTNTGELFF,TGTGCCAGCAGCTTAGAGAGGGGAACGAACACCGGGGAGCTGTTTTTT,TRBJ2-2,many,-,TRBV7-9
CASSPRVAVGGGRETQYF,TGTGCCAGCAGCCCCCGGGTAGCCGTGGGGGGCGGAAGAGAGACCCAGTACTTC,TRBJ2-5,few,-,TRBV13
CASSSAGPYNEQFF,TGTGCCAGCAGTTCAGCGGGCCCTTACAATGAGCAGTTCTTC,TRBJ2-1,-,-,TRBV11-1
CASSRGIGASNQPQHF,TGTGCCAGCAGCCGCGGGATTGGCGCGAGCAATCAGCCCCAGCATTTT,TRBJ1-5,many,-,TRBV7-6
CASRGPGQGYGYTF,TGTGCCAGCAGAGGACCGGGACAGGGGTACGGCTACACCTTC,TRBJ1-2,-,TRBD1,TRBV27
CASSPGPDSYNEQFF,TGTGCCAGCAGCCCGGGACCTGACTCCTACAATGAGCAGTTCTTC,TRBJ2-1,many,-,TRBV7-7
CASSYMEGYQPQHF,TGTGCCAGCAGTTACATGGAGGGCTATCAGCCCCAGCATTTT,TRBJ1-5,few,-,TRBV6-5